These T cell receptor beta chains were read from a single sample in a study of regulatory T cells in long-lasting Graves disease. MiXCR was run by TCRdb on the multiplex PCR reads, yielding one entry per CDR3 protein. The sample yields about 420,000 distinct CDR3 sequences, roughly a quarter seen once. The material sequenced was peripheral blood mononuclear cells (PBMCs), taken when the disease was refractory, from a patient treated with antithyroid drugs. The receptor set was obtained from a female donor with Graves disease. Each CDR3 is given with its conserved first and last residue. D genes are given only for firm matches. A clone size is listed for some rows: how often the clone was seen (once, few, many), or a class if it is expanded.

TGTGCCAGCAAGGGGGGGGCTCAAGAGACCCAGTACTTC CASKGGAQETQYF . many TRBJ2-5 TRBV2
TGTGCCATCACGGCGGGACTAGCTAACTACGAGCAGTACTTC CAITAGLANYEQYF TRBD2 few TRBJ2-7 TRBV10-3
TGTGCCAGCAGCTTCCTACAGGGACAAGAGACCCAGTACTTC CASSFLQGQETQYF . . TRBJ2-5 TRBV5-6
TGTGCCACCAGTGATCCCGGGGGCTCTGGGGCCAACGTCCTGACTTTC CATSDPGGSGANVLTF . few TRBJ2-6 TRBV24-1
TGTGCCAGCAGTTCGTCAGGGAACACTGAAGCTTTCTTT CASSSSGNTEAFF . many TRBJ1-1 TRBV5-1
TGTGCCACCGGGACTAGCGGGAGAAACTCCTACGAGCAGTACTTC CATGTSGRNSYEQYF TRBD2 many TRBJ2-7 TRBV28
TGCAGTGCTGGCCAGGGGACCACTGAAGCTTTCTTT CSAGQGTTEAFF . . TRBJ1-1 TRBV20-1
TGTGCCTGGAGTGTGACAGTAAACACCATATATTTT CAWSVTVNTIYF . . TRBJ1-3 TRBV30
TGTGCCATCAGTGAGTCTCGGGAGACCCAGTACTTC CAISESRETQYF . . TRBJ2-5 TRBV10-3
TGTGCCAGCAGTTACCTGGGCCCCCTGGAGGTCTTC CASSYLGPLEVF . few TRBJ2-1 TRBV6-5